The 23 T cell receptor beta chains below come from one sample, sequenced in a study of shared clonotypes between healthy human individuals. Profiling relied on immunoSEQ multiplex PCR, and the TCRdb table lists in-frame clones only, not all of them. The repertoire holds about 2,500,000 clones, with about 92% as singletons. Sample: naive CD4+ T cells sorted from blood. As to subset: CD45RA+ positively selected. The receptor source for this set is a young man in good health.

A word on this clone: The same CDR3 also results from other DNA sequences found in this sample. This sequence joins TRBV19 and TRBJ1-5; a possible D gene is TRBD1 (6 bases). The CDR3 covers 14 residues. Germline V gene sequence: CDR1 LNHDA, CDR2 SQIVND (reference sequence). The V end lost 5 bases, the J end lost 4 bases, and 12 bases lay between the germline ends. CDR3 in amino acids: CASSGRGGNQPQHF. The CDR3 coding sequence is TGTGCCAGTAGTGGCCGAGGGGGGAATCAGCCCCAGCATTTT.

The rearrangement uses TRBV7-2 and TRBJ2-5; D uncertain. Trimming pared 3 bases from V and 5 bases from J, leaving 13 bases between. Germline V gene lookup returns CDR1 SGHTA and CDR2 FQGNSA. CDR3 length: 14 residues. The CDR3 DNA sequence: TGTGCCAGCAGCTTGGGTGGTTGGCAGGAGACCCAGTACTTC. It specifies CASSLGGWQETQYF.

This clone was counted only a few times. The chain couples TRBV29-1 to TRBJ1-1, with 8 nucleotides matching TRBD1. The CDR3 covers 16 residues. From germline, CDR1 is SQVTM and CDR2 ANQGSEA. The junction had 8 bases not matched to a gene; V was cut back by 2 bases and J by 0 bases. CDR3 nucleotide sequence: TGCAGCGTTGAACTACAGGGGGGATACATGAACACTGAAGCTTTCTTT. The encoded protein is CSVELQGGYMNTEAFF.

The V gene is TRBV5-1, the J gene TRBJ2-1; D might be TRBD2 (5 bases). V was shortened by 2 bases and J by 2 bases, with 8 bases between the two germline ends. Germline assignment: CDR1 SGHRS and CDR2 YFSETQ. This CDR3 contains 14 residues. CDR3 region: CASSFEGPYNEQFF. CDR3 sequence (DNA): TGCGCCAGCAGCTTTGAGGGTCCCTACAATGAGCAGTTCTTC.

As concerns this clone: This same CDR3 is encoded by further DNA sequences in the sample. The genes are TRBV5-1 and TRBJ2-1, with 10 bases that match TRBD2. The CDR3 runs 15 residues. V dropped 4 bases and J dropped 2; count of bases not matched to a gene: 3. Germline loops: CDR1 SGHRS, CDR2 YFSETQ. CDR3: CASSNSGGPYNEQFF. The CDR3 DNA is TGCGCCAGCAGCAATAGCGGGGGGCCCTACAATGAGCAGTTCTTC.

The chain has TRBV25-1 and TRBJ2-4; D gene uncertain. The CDR3 is made up of 15 amino acids. The V and J ends lost 3 bases and 0 bases respectively, with 9 bases between them. Germline values: CDR1 MGHDK, CDR2 SYGVNS. The CDR3 sequence: CASSDGVLAKNIQYF. The CDR3 DNA reads TGTGCCAGCAGTGACGGAGTTCTAGCCAAAAACATTCAGTACTTC.

About this clone itself: This CDR3 is also generated by other DNA sequences in the sample. This sequence joins TRBV20-1 and TRBJ2-7; tentatively, D is TRBD1 (6 bases). The CDR3 covers 11 residues. Trimming removed 5 bases from V and 6 bases from J, with 11 bases in between. The germline V gene encodes CDR1 DFQATT and CDR2 SNEGSKA (reference sequence). This CDR3 is CSAPRGSEQYF. CDR3 nucleotide sequence: TGCAGTGCTCCCAGGGGTAGCGAGCAGTACTTC.

For this clone: In the same sample, other DNA sequences code for this CDR3. The rearrangement joins TRBV6-1 to TRBJ1-4; 10 bases match TRBD1. The germline V gene encodes CDR1 MNHNS and CDR2 SASEGT. Unmatched junction bases numbered 4, after V lost 4 bases and J lost 8 bases. The CDR3 loop spans 14 amino acids. CDR3 coding DNA: TGTGCCAGCAGTGCGACAGGGGGCAGAGAAAAACTGTTTTTT. This sequence encodes CASSATGGREKLFF.

V is TRBV5-6 and J is TRBJ1-2; unclear D gene. From germline, CDR1 is SGHDT and CDR2 YYEEEE. This CDR3 is 14 amino acids long. The germline V and J ends were trimmed by 0 bases and 7 bases, with 13 bases remaining between them. This chain's CDR3 is CASSLEARSAGYTF. The CDR3 DNA sequence: TGTGCCAGCAGCTTGGAGGCCAGGTCTGCTGGCTACACCTTC.

The V gene is TRBV2, the J gene TRBJ2-5; 9 nucleotides align to TRBD1. This CDR3 has 12 residues. Germline V gene data show CDR1 as SNHLY and CDR2 as FYNNEI. The V gene end was trimmed by 7 bases and the J gene end by 5 bases; junction bases not matched to a gene: 2. In DNA, the CDR3 is TGTGCCAGCAACGACAGGGGGGAGACCCAGTACTTC. Protein sequence: CASNDRGETQYF. Filled out from reference TRBV2 and TRBJ2-5, the complete variable domain reads EPEVTQTPSHQVTQMGQEVILRCVPISNHLYFYWYRQILGQKVEFLVSFYNNEISEKSEIFDDQFSVERPDGSNFTLKIRSTKLEDSAMYFCASNDRGETQYFGPGTRLLVL.

V and J are TRBV5-1 and TRBJ2-2, with D tentatively TRBD1 (6 bases). V was cut by 4 bases and J by 2 bases, with 18 bases left in between. Germline V gene sequence: CDR1 SGHRS, CDR2 YFSETQ. This CDR3 is 17 amino acids long. DNA for the CDR3: TGCGCCAGCAGCGCAAATACACAGGGATCTAACACCGGGGAGCTGTTTTTT. Protein: CASSANTQGSNTGELFF.

V usage is TRBV5-1 and J usage is TRBJ1-5; weak D call: TRBD1 (6 bases). Trimming removed 5 bases at V and 1 base at J, with 13 bases between. Germline CDR1 and CDR2: SGHRS and YFSETQ. This CDR3 is built from 15 residues. The CDR3 DNA is TGCGCCAGCAGTAAGGGGGGTCTCAGCAATCAGCCCCAGCATTTT. It translates to CASSKGGLSNQPQHF. Full variable domain (rest looked up from reference TRBV5-1 and TRBJ1-5): KAGVTQTPRYLIKTRGQQVTLSCSPISGHRSVSWYQQTPGQGLQFLFEYFSETQRNKGNFPGRFSGRQFSNSRSEMNVSTLELGDSALYLCASSKGGLSNQPQHFGDGTRLSIL.

The V and J genes are TRBV7-2 and TRBJ2-1; maybe TRBD2 (5 bases). Trimming left V 5 bases short and J 9 bases short, with 26 bases between. The CDR3 length is 17 residues. Germline V gene data show CDR1 as SGHTA and CDR2 as FQGNSA. CDR3 coding DNA: TGTGCCAGCAGCCCCCCGATACGGGCAACCCTCGGGGTTGAGCAGTTCTTC. It translates to CASSPPIRATLGVEQFF. Combining the CDR3 with reference TRBV7-2 and TRBJ2-1 gives the whole variable domain GAGVSQSPSNKVTEKGKDVELRCDPISGHTALYWYRQSLGQGLEFLIYFQGNSAPDKSGLPSDRFSAERTGGSVSTLTIQRTQQEDSAVYLCASSPPIRATLGVEQFFGPGTRLTVL.

The J gene is TRBJ2-5, the V gene TRBV7-2; 10 bases are a match to TRBD2. CDR3 length: 14 residues. In germline, CDR1 is SGHTA, CDR2 FQGNSA. Trimming cost V 6 bases and J 5 bases; bases outside gene matches: 6. CDR3 loop: CASRIAGGRETQYF. CDR3 bases: TGTGCCAGCAGGATAGCGGGAGGTAGGGAGACCCAGTACTTC.

The chain has TRBV5-1 and TRBJ1-6; 7 bases align to TRBD1. This CDR3 contains 13 residues. Germline-derived CDR1 and CDR2 are SGHRS and YFSETQ. The V and J ends lost 5 bases and 10 bases, in that order; junction bases with no gene match: 6. The CDR3 bases are TGCGCCAGCAGTGGGACAGAGGGATCACCCCTCCACTTT. As protein: CASSGTEGSPLHF.

The rearrangement links TRBV11-1 to TRBJ1-4; D is ambiguous. V lost 5 bases and J 0 bases, leaving 10 bases between the germline ends. This CDR3 spans 15 amino acids. The germline CDR1 and CDR2 sequences are SGHAT and FQDESV (reference sequence). The chain's CDR3 is CASSPTGPTNEKLFF. In nucleotides, the CDR3 is TGTGCCAGCAGCCCCACGGGCCCAACTAATGAAAAACTGTTTTTT.

The V and J genes are TRBV6-5 and TRBJ1-1, with D uncertain. The germline V gene has CDR1 MNHEY and CDR2 SVGAGI. The CDR3 is made up of 13 amino acids. V was cut by 2 bases and J by 1 base, with 5 bases left in between. The CDR3 bases are TGTGCCAGCAGTTACCTGGAGAACACTGAAGCTTTCTTT. Translation: CASSYLENTEAFF.

The chain links TRBV27 to TRBJ1-2; 8 bases map to TRBD1. This CDR3 region has 13 residues. With V trimmed by 5 bases and J by 7 bases, 6 bases remained unmatched. Germline V CDR1 and CDR2: MNHEY, SMNVEV (reference sequence). For the CDR3, the DNA is TGTGCCAGCAGTACCGACAGGGGAAGTGGCTACACCTTC. Translated: CASSTDRGSGYTF.

J is TRBJ2-7 and V is TRBV7-8; D is unresolved. The CDR3 loop spans 16 amino acids. Germline values: CDR1 SGHVS, CDR2 FQNEAQ. V was trimmed by 3 bases and J by 4 bases, leaving 19 bases between them. Here the CDR3 DNA reads TGTGCCAGCAGCTTGGTGGTGGACCCAGTGGGATACGAGCAGTACTTC. Translation gives CASSLVVDPVGYEQYF.

V usage is TRBV5-1 and J usage is TRBJ2-5, with 10 positions matching TRBD2. This CDR3 contains 16 residues. Germline V gene data show CDR1 as SGHRS and CDR2 as YFSETQ. The trim removed 5 bases at V and 5 bases at J, leaving 12 bases unmatched. CDR3 sequence: CASRMRALAGEETQYF. In nucleotides, the CDR3 is TGCGCCAGCAGGATGAGGGCGCTAGCGGGAGAGGAGACCCAGTACTTC.

The rearrangement joins TRBV7-9 to TRBJ1-4; TRBD1 might be the D (6 bases). CDR1 SEHNR and CDR2 FQNEAQ come from the germline V gene (reference sequence). The CDR3 contains 14 residues. V lost 1 base to trimming and J lost 8 bases, with 11 bases between them. The CDR3 loop reads CASSLGGGLEKLFF. The CDR3, as DNA: TGTGCCAGCAGCTTAGGCGGGGGCTTAGAAAAACTGTTTTTT.

In its sample, this clone was seen a few times. The CDR3 region is CASSTGLGEQYF. CDR3 nucleotide sequence: TGTGCCAGCAGCACAGGACTGGGCGAGCAGTACTTC. J is TRBJ2-7 and V is TRBV7-6; either TRBD1 or TRBD2 may fit D (5 bases each). The length of the CDR3 is 12 residues. The V end lost 5 bases, the J end lost 6 bases, and 11 bases lay between the germline ends. Germline loops: CDR1 SGHVS, CDR2 FNYEAQ.

The chain joins TRBV7-2 to TRBJ1-2, with TRBD1 as a possible D gene (5 bases). The CDR3 sequence is 12 residues long. CDR1 and CDR2 from the germline V gene are SGHTA and FQGNSA. V lost 2 bases, J lost 8 bases, and 9 bases lay in between. CDR3 sequence reads: CASSLQGQGYTF. The CDR3 DNA is TGTGCCAGCAGCTTACAGGGCCAGGGCTACACCTTC.